The 32 T cell receptor beta chains in this list originate from one sample, sequenced in a study of T-cell memory formation after mild COVID-19. TCRdb reanalysed the 5' RACE reads using MiXCR and keeps one entry per CDR3 protein. The profile shows around 140,000 distinct CDR3 sequences, about 23% of them singletons. Sequencing was performed on PBMCs or a T cell subset sorted from them (not recorded which). These receptor sequences come from an adult woman who had mild COVID-19 (a few samples of this study predate the infection). Cell type and time point are not known.

This clonotype has a count of ten or more. The CDR3 sequence: CASSEDGYNEQFF. DNA for the CDR3: TGCGCCAGCAGCGAAGACGGATACAATGAGCAGTTCTTC. This chain uses TRBV5-1 with TRBJ2-1; D gene unclear. V shed 4 bases and J shed 4 bases, with 9 bases lying between them. Germline V gene sequence: CDR1 SGHRS, CDR2 YFSETQ. The CDR3 has 13 residues. The full variable domain, in which reference TRBV5-1 and TRBJ2-1 provide the parts outside the CDR3, is KAGVTQTPRYLIKTRGQQVTLSCSPISGHRSVSWYQQTPGQGLQFLFEYFSETQRNKGNFPGRFSGRQFSNSRSEMNVSTLELGDSALYLCASSEDGYNEQFFGPGTRLTVL.

This clonotype was counted a single time. The chain joins TRBV2 to TRBJ2-1; 8 positions match TRBD1. The trim removed 5 bases at V and 5 bases at J, leaving 5 bases unmatched. The CDR3 is made up of 14 amino acids. Germline CDR1 reads SNHLY; CDR2 reads FYNNEI. The CDR3 bases are TGTGCCAGCAGTCAGGGGGCTTTCGACAATGAGCAGTTCTTC. Residues: CASSQGAFDNEQFF.

The rearrangement uses TRBV7-6 and TRBJ2-5; a possible D gene is TRBD1 (7 bases). Germline CDR1 reads SGHVS; CDR2 reads FNYEAQ. The germline V and J ends were trimmed by 5 bases and 3 bases, with 25 bases remaining between them. This CDR3 has 18 amino acids. CDR3 sequence reads: CASSQAWEQGGSEETQYF. The CDR3 DNA is TGTGCCAGCAGCCAAGCATGGGAGCAGGGGGGATCGGAAGAGACCCAGTACTTC.

The chain combines TRBV7-9 with TRBJ2-1, with D hard to call. From germline, CDR1 is SEHNR and CDR2 FQNEAQ (reference sequence). The CDR3 is made up of 11 amino acids. Trimming took 2 bases from V and 8 from J, leaving 4 bases between them. This CDR3 reads CASSLHDEQFF. The CDR3 bases are TGTGCCAGCAGCTTACACGATGAGCAGTTCTTC.

The chain links TRBV4-3 to TRBJ2-1, with D possibly being TRBD2 (6 bases). The germline CDR1 and CDR2 sequences are LGHNA and YSLEER. V lost 5 bases to trimming and J lost 0 bases, with 11 bases between them. CDR3 length: 15 amino acids. The CDR3 is CASSYLASSYNEQFF. The CDR3 DNA is TGCGCCAGCAGCTATCTAGCGAGCTCCTACAATGAGCAGTTCTTC.

The V gene is TRBV7-9, the J gene TRBJ2-7; D not resolved. The CDR3 has 12 residues. The germline V and J ends were trimmed by 5 bases and 3 bases, with 8 bases remaining between them. Germline-derived CDR1 and CDR2 are SEHNR and FQNEAQ (reference sequence). In DNA form, the CDR3 reads TGTGCCAGCAGCCCCCCGGACTACGAGCAGTACTTC. It codes for CASSPPDYEQYF.

The rearrangement joins TRBV7-8 to TRBJ1-3, with D maybe TRBD1 (5 bases). The CDR3 is 15 amino acids. V was trimmed by 1 base and J by 4 bases, leaving 11 bases between them. Germline CDR1 SGHVS, CDR2 FQNEAQ. The CDR3 nucleotides read TGTGCCAGCAGCTTAGTGGGGCGCGGCGGAAACACCATATATTTT. It yields the protein CASSLVGRGGNTIYF. Using reference TRBV7-8 and TRBJ1-3 for the parts outside the CDR3, the full variable domain is GAGVSQSPRYKVAKRGQDVALRCDPISGHVSLFWYQQALGQGPEFLTYFQNEAQLDKSGLPSDRFFAERPEGSVSTLKIQRTQQEDSAVYLCASSLVGRGGNTIYFGEGSWLTVV.

The rearrangement joins TRBV7-6 to TRBJ2-3, with D perhaps assigned TRBD1 or TRBD2 (5 bases each). The CDR3 sequence is 16 residues long. CDR1 SGHVS and CDR2 FNYEAQ come from the germline V gene. The V end was cut by 6 bases, the J end by 2 bases, with 18 bases between. CDR3 in DNA: TGTGCCAGCAGTCTACTTGGGGGATCCTACACAGATACGCAGTATTTT. This translates into CASSLLGGSYTDTQYF.

This clonotype was counted once. The rearrangement uses TRBV27 and TRBJ2-7, with unresolved D. CDR1 MNHEY and CDR2 SMNVEV come from the germline V gene (reference sequence). This CDR3 region has 14 residues. Trimming removed 1 base at V and 5 bases at J, with 12 bases between. The CDR3 coding sequence is TGTGCCAGCAGTTTATTCAACACTCCTGACGAGCAGTACTTC. Its protein is CASSLFNTPDEQYF.

This clonotype was counted at least ten times. The genes are TRBV7-8 and TRBJ2-7, with D possibly matching TRBD2 (6 bases). This CDR3 region has 13 residues. V lost 2 bases and J 1 base, leaving 6 bases between the germline ends. Germline CDR1 is SGHVS and CDR2 is FQNEAQ. The CDR3 coding sequence is TGTGCCAGCAGCTTACGGGAGTCCTACGAGCAGTACTTC. Translation gives CASSLRESYEQYF.

This clonotype was seen a few times. The chain combines TRBV7-9 with TRBJ2-1, with a weak D call TRBD2 (6 bases). The CDR3 covers 15 residues. V lost 3 bases and J 4 bases, leaving 13 bases between the germline ends. Germline V gene sequence: CDR1 SEHNR, CDR2 FQNEAQ (reference sequence). The CDR3 protein is CASSLVAAGYNEQFF. The CDR3 DNA sequence: TGTGCCAGCAGCTTGGTGGCCGCGGGATACAATGAGCAGTTCTTC.

The V and J genes are TRBV12-3 or TRBV12-4 and TRBJ2-4, with 8 bases lining up with TRBD2. This CDR3 spans 18 amino acids. Trimming took 0 bases from V and 0 from J; bases not matched to a gene: 7. The CDR3 region has the DNA TGTGCCAGCAGTTTAGCCGCCAGCGGGAGAACAGCCAAAAACATTCAGTACTTC. Its protein product is CASSLAASGRTAKNIQYF.

The chain employs TRBV12-3 or TRBV12-4 and TRBJ2-3; 9 positions match TRBD2. Germline trimming cut 4 bases from V and 0 bases from J; bases unmatched to any gene: 2. The CDR3 runs to 15 residues. Written as DNA, the CDR3 is TGTGCCAGCAGTTGGAGCGGGGGGAGCACAGATACGCAGTATTTT. Amino acids: CASSWSGGSTDTQYF.

This clonotype has only a few counts. This chain links TRBV18 with TRBJ2-1; 7 nucleotides line up with TRBD2. This CDR3 has 13 residues. The germline V gene has CDR1 KGHSH and CDR2 LQKENI. The V segment lost 3 bases and the J segment 9 bases; nucleotides outside the gene matches: 5. CDR3 nucleotides: TGTGCCAGCTCACCGTCGACTAGCCCTGAGCAGTTCTTC. Its protein is CASSPSTSPEQFF. The variable domain in full, completed from reference TRBV18 and TRBJ2-1, reads NAGVMQNPRHLVRRRGQEARLRCSPMKGHSHVYWYRQLPEEGLKFMVYLQKENIIDESGMPKERFSAEFPKEGPSILRIQQVVRGDSAAYFCASSPSTSPEQFFGPGTRLTVL.

This clonotype has more than one count but fewer than ten. The chain is built from TRBV21-1 and TRBJ2-3; the table's D call TRBD1 went unverified against the DNA. TRBV21-1 represents a pseudogene. This CDR3 is 17 amino acids long. The DNA for the CDR3 is TGTGCCAGCAGCAAAGTAAAAGGGGGCCGTTGCACAGATACGCAGTATTTT. This gives the protein CASSKVKGGRCTDTQYF.

This clonotype was counted a few times. V is TRBV15 and J is TRBJ2-3; tentatively, D is TRBD2 (6 bases). V was clipped by 0 bases and J by 9 bases, with 10 bases between them. The CDR3 consists of 13 residues. Per germline, CDR1 LNHNV and CDR2 YYDKDF (reference sequence). As DNA, the CDR3 is TGTGCCACCAGCAGAGAGGGCGGGACGACGCAGTATTTT. Protein: CATSREGGTTQYF.

The V gene is TRBV4-3, the J gene TRBJ2-7; 7 positions match TRBD2. Germline-derived CDR1 and CDR2 are LGHNA and YSLEER. The trim removed 0 bases at V and 3 bases at J, leaving 5 bases unmatched. The CDR3 spans 15 residues. This CDR3 reads CASSQDGSGFYEQYF. The DNA of the CDR3 is TGCGCCAGCAGCCAAGACGGTAGCGGGTTCTACGAGCAGTACTTC.

This clonotype was observed a handful of times. This chain connects TRBV19 to TRBJ2-1, with D perhaps being TRBD1 or TRBD2 (6 bases each). Trimming left V 9 bases short and J 7 bases short, with 10 bases between. This CDR3 comprises 11 residues. Germline CDR1 LNHDA, CDR2 SQIVND (reference sequence). CDR3 DNA sequence: TGTGCCAGCAAAGGGGGGAATGAGCAGTTCTTC. Translating gives CASKGGNEQFF.

This clonotype occurred a few times. The CDR3 bases are TGTGCCAGCTCACCCGACACTAGCGGGGGGACCAATGAGCAGTTCTTC. Translated, it gives CASSPDTSGGTNEQFF. This chain uses TRBV18 with TRBJ2-1, with 12 nucleotides matching TRBD2. CDR3 length equals 16 residues. The J segment lost 6 bases and the V segment lost 3 bases, leaving 6 bases of the junction unmatched. Looked up from germline, CDR1 is KGHSH and CDR2 is LQKENI.

V gene TRBV19 combines with J gene TRBJ1-1; TRBD1 matches 7 bases. CDR1 and CDR2 from the germline V gene are LNHDA and SQIVND (reference sequence). Unmatched junction bases numbered 7, after V lost 7 bases and J lost 5 bases. The CDR3 is made up of 13 amino acids. The CDR3 DNA reads TGTGCCAGTAACCCAGGGGGGGTAACTGAAGCTTTCTTT. It is translated as CASNPGGVTEAFF.

This clonotype was observed a handful of times. V and J are TRBV7-3 and TRBJ2-1, with 12 bases aligning to TRBD1. This CDR3 has 17 residues. Per germline, CDR1 SGHTA and CDR2 FQGTGA. V shed 1 base and J 7 bases; nucleotides not matched to a gene: 8. The CDR3 region has the DNA TGTGCCAGCAGCTTAATACACGGGACAGGGGGCGGGAATGAGCAGTTCTTC. It codes for CASSLIHGTGGGNEQFF.

V usage is TRBV7-6 and J usage is TRBJ2-5; weak D call: TRBD2 (6 bases). The V end lost 1 base, the J end lost 5 bases, and 14 bases lay between the germline ends. Germline lookup yields CDR1 SGHVS and CDR2 FNYEAQ. This CDR3 is built from 15 residues. This chain's CDR3 is CASSLEWGDGETQYF. The DNA of the CDR3 is TGTGCCAGCAGCTTAGAATGGGGGGATGGGGAGACCCAGTACTTC.

A few counts support this clonotype. The chain is built from TRBV20-1 and TRBJ2-1, with 10 nucleotides matching TRBD2. With V trimmed by 0 bases and J by 5 bases, 1 base remained unmatched. This CDR3 comprises 14 residues. Germline CDR1 is DFQATT and CDR2 is SNEGSKA (reference sequence). CDR3 bases: TGCAGTGCTAGAGAAGCGGGGGGGCACAATGAGCAGTTCTTC. Translated, it gives CSAREAGGHNEQFF.

The chain recombines TRBV5-1 with TRBJ2-7; TRBD2 might be the D (6 bases). The V end was cut by 0 bases, the J end by 1 base, with 11 bases between. Germline CDR1 reads SGHRS; CDR2 reads YFSETQ. The CDR3 totals 15 residues. Here the CDR3 DNA reads TGCGCCAGCAGCTTGGACGGGAGAGGATCCTACGAGCAGTACTTC. This codes for CASSLDGRGSYEQYF. Filled out from reference TRBV5-1 and TRBJ2-7, the complete variable domain reads KAGVTQTPRYLIKTRGQQVTLSCSPISGHRSVSWYQQTPGQGLQFLFEYFSETQRNKGNFPGRFSGRQFSNSRSEMNVSTLELGDSALYLCASSLDGRGSYEQYFGPGTRLTVT.

The genes are TRBV24-1 and TRBJ2-7; D is uncertain. Germline loops: CDR1 KGHDR, CDR2 SFDVKD. The V end was cut by 7 bases, the J end by 2 bases, with 8 bases between. The CDR3 spans 12 residues. In nucleotides, the CDR3 is TGTGCCACCAGCGCCGGACCCTACGAGCAGTACTTC. It translates to CATSAGPYEQYF.

This clonotype was recorded at least ten times. J is TRBJ1-1 and V is TRBV9, with TRBD1 as a possible D gene (6 bases). The V and J ends lost 3 bases and 2 bases respectively, with 11 bases between them. The germline V gene has CDR1 SGDLS and CDR2 YYNGEE. This CDR3 has 14 residues. The CDR3 here is CASSGGGANTEAFF. CDR3 DNA: TGTGCCAGCAGCGGGGGGGGCGCAAACACTGAAGCTTTCTTT.

V usage is TRBV24-1 and J usage is TRBJ2-5; TRBD1 is a possible D gene (6 bases). The CDR3 spans 15 residues. Trimming removed 3 bases at V and 4 bases at J, with 14 bases between. The germline gives CDR1 KGHDR, CDR2 SFDVKD. The CDR3 DNA is TGTGCCACCAGTGATACCGCAGGGGCGCGAGAGACCCAGTACTTC. It translates to CATSDTAGARETQYF.

This clonotype was seen more than once but under ten times. This chain joins TRBV30 and TRBJ2-7; D remains unclear. The CDR3 totals 13 residues. V was clipped by 1 base and J by 5 bases, with 12 bases between them. Germline CDR1 reads GTSNPN; CDR2 reads SVGIG (reference sequence). CDR3 sequence: CAWSAQVANEQYF. The CDR3 DNA reads as TGTGCCTGGAGTGCTCAAGTCGCGAACGAGCAGTACTTC.

This sequence joins TRBV12-3 or TRBV12-4 and TRBJ2-1; the D gene could be TRBD1 or TRBD2 (6 bases each). Trimming stripped 3 bases from V and 5 bases from J, with 14 bases between. CDR3 length: 15 residues. The CDR3: CASSLVTEGDNEQFF. The CDR3 coding sequence is TGTGCCAGCAGTTTGGTAACGGAGGGGGACAATGAGCAGTTCTTC.

The chain links TRBV6-5 to TRBJ2-1; 12 nucleotides align to TRBD2. V gave up 2 bases and J gave up 9 bases; unmatched junction bases: 8. From germline, CDR1 is MNHEY and CDR2 SVGAGI. The CDR3 is made up of 16 amino acids. DNA for the CDR3: TGTGCCAGCAGTTACCCGTCTAGCGGGAGGGCCGTTGAGCAGTTCTTC. This sequence encodes CASSYPSSGRAVEQFF.

The gene calls are TRBV6-2 or TRBV6-3 and TRBJ1-5, with 7 bases fitting TRBD1. From germline, CDR1 is MNHEY and CDR2 SVGEGT. The trim removed 5 bases at V and 7 bases at J, leaving 5 bases unmatched. The CDR3 runs 13 residues. As DNA, the CDR3 is TGTGCCAGCAGTCTGACAGGGTACCAGCCCCAGCATTTT. The encoded protein is CASSLTGYQPQHF.

This clonotype was seen a few times. This chain uses TRBV5-1 with TRBJ2-7, with 10 bases identical to TRBD2. Trimming at V came to 1 base and at J to 5 bases, leaving 9 bases not matched to a gene. This CDR3 spans 16 amino acids. Germline V gene data show CDR1 as SGHRS and CDR2 as YFSETQ. DNA for the CDR3: TGCGCCAGCAGCTTGAACCTAGCGGGGGTGATGGACGAGCAGTACTTC. This codes for CASSLNLAGVMDEQYF.